This T cell receptor (beta chain) was sequenced in a study of T cell changes during pregnancy in multiple sclerosis. Repertoires were generated with immunoSEQ multiplex PCR, while TCRdb's copy carries only in-frame clones and drops some. Of 40,000 to 60,000 clones in the sample, approximately 90% were seen once. This CDR3 has 19 amino acids. From germline, CDR1 is SGHRS and CDR2 YFSETQ. V lost 2 bases to trimming and J lost 1 base; unmatched junction nucleotides: 15. The clonotype was recovered from a female donor with multiple sclerosis, enrolled in a pregnancy study. Material: CD4+ T cells from peripheral blood mononuclear cells, obtained before pregnancy. The V and J genes are TRBV5-1 and TRBJ2-7; 10 positions agree with TRBD2. In nucleotides, the CDR3 is TGCGCCAGCAGCTTAGCAGGGGTGGGGGTAGCGGGAGGTTCCTACGAGCAGTACTTC. Translating it yields CASSLAGVGVAGGSYEQYF.